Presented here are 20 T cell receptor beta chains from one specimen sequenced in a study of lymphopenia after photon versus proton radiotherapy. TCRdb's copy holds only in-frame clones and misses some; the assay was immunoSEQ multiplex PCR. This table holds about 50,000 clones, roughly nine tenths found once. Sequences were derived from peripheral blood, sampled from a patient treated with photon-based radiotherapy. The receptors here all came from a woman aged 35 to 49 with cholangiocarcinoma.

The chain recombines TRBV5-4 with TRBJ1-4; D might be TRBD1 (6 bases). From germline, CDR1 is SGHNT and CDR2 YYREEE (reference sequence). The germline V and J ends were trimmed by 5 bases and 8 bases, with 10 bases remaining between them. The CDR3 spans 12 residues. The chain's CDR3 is CASSDDREKLFF. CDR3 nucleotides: TGTGCCAGCAGTGACGACAGGGAAAAACTGTTTTTT.

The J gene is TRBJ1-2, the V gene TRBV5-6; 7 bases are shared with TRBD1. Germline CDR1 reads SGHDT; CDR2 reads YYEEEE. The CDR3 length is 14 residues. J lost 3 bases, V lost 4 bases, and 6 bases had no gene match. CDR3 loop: CASSRGQTDYGYTF. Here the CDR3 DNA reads TGTGCCAGCAGCCGGGGACAGACTGACTATGGCTACACCTTC.

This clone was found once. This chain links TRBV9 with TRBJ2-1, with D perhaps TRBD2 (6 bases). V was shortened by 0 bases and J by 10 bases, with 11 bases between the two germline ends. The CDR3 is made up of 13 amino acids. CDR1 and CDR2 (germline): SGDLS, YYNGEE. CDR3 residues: CASSVGGLTEQFF. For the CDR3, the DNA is TGTGCCAGCAGCGTAGGAGGACTAACCGAGCAGTTCTTC.

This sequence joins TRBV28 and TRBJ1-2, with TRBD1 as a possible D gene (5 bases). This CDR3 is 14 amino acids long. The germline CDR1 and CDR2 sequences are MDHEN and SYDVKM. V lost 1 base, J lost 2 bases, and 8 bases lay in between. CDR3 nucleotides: TGTGCCAGCAGTTTATCTTCAGGGAACTATGGCTACACCTTC. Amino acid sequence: CASSLSSGNYGYTF.

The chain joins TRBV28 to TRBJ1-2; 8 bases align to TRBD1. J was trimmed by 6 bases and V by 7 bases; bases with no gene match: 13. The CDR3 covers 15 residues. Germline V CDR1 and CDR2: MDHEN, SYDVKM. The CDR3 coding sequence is TGTGCCAGCACCCAGGGGGCAGGGGGCCCCCATGGCTACACCTTC. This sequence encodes CASTQGAGGPHGYTF.

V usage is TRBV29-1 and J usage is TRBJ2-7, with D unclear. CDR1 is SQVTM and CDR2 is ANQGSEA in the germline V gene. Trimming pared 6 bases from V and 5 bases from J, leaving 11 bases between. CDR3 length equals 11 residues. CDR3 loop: CSVVARNEQYF. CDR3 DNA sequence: TGCAGCGTGGTAGCAAGAAACGAGCAGTACTTC.

The CDR3 bases are TGTGCCAGCAGTTCCCTCCCCTCAGCGGGAGAATTGGGCAATGAGCAGTTCTTC. Encoded protein: CASSSLPSAGELGNEQFF. The chain has TRBV28 and TRBJ2-1; TRBD2 agrees at 8 bases. The J segment lost 6 bases and the V segment lost 4 bases, leaving 17 bases of the junction unmatched. The CDR3 has 18 amino acids. Germline CDR1 and CDR2: MDHEN and SYDVKM.

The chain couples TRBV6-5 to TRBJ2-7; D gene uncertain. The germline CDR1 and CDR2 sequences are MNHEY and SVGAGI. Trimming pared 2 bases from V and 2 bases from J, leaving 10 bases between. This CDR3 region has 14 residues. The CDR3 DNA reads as TGTGCCAGCAGTTACGAGGATACAACCTACGAGCAGTACTTC. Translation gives CASSYEDTTYEQYF.

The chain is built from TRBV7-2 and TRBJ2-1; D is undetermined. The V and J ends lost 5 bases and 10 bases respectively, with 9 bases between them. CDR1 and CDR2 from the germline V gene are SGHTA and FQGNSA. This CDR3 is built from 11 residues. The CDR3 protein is CASSLPWEQFF. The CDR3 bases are TGTGCCAGCAGCCTCCCTTGGGAGCAGTTCTTC.

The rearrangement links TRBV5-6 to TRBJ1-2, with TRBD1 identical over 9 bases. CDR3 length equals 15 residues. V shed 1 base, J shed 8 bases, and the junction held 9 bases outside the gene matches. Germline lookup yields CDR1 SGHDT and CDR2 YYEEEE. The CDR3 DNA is TGTGCCAGCAGCTTGCCACAGGGGGCGGGAGGAGGCTACACCTTC. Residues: CASSLPQGAGGGYTF.

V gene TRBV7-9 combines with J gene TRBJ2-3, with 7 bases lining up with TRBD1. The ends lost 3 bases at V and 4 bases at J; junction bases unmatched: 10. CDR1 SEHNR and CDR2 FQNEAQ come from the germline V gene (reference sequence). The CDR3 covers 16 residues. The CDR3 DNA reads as TGTGCCAGCAGCTTCAGGACAGGCGGCCTCTCAGATACGCAGTATTTT. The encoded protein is CASSFRTGGLSDTQYF.

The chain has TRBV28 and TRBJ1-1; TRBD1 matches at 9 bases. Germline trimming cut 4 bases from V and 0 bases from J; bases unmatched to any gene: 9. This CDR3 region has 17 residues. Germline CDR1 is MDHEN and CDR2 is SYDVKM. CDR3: CASSYGGRTGVNTEAFF. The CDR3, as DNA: TGTGCCAGCAGTTATGGGGGAAGGACAGGGGTGAACACTGAAGCTTTCTTT.

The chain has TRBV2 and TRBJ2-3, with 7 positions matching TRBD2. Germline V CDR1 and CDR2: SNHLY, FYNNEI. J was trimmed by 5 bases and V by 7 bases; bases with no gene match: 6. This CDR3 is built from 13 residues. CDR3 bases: TGTGCCAGCAAACTAGCGTTGAGAGATACGCAGTATTTT. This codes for CASKLALRDTQYF.

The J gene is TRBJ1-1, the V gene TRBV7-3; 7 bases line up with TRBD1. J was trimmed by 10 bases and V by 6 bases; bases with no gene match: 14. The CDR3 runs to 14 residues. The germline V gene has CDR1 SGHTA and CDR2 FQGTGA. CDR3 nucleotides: TGTGCCAGCAGTCACAGGGGACCCCTTGATGGAGCTTTCTTT. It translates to CASSHRGPLDGAFF.

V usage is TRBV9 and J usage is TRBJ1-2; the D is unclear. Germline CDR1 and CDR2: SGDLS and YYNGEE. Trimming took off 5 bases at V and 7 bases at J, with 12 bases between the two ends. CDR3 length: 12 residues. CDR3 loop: CASSYSGSGYTF. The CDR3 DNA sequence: TGTGCCAGCAGTTACTCGGGCTCTGGCTACACCTTC.

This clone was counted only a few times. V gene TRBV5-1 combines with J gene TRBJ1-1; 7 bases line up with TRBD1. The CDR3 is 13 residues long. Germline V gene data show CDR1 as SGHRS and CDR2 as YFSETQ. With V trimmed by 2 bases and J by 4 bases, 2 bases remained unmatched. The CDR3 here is CASSFAGGTEAFF. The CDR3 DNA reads TGCGCCAGCAGCTTTGCAGGGGGCACTGAAGCTTTCTTT.

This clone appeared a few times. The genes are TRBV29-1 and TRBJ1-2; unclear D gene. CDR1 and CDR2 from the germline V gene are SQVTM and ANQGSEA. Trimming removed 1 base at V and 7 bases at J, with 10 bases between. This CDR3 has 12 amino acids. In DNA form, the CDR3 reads TGCAGCGTTGAAGCGGAAAACACTGGCTACACCTTC. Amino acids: CSVEAENTGYTF. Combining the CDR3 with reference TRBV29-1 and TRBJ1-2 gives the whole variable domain SAVISQKPSRDICQRGTSLTIQCQVDSQVTMMFWYRQQPGQSLTLIATANQGSEATYESGFVIDKFPISRPNLTFSTLTVSNMSPEDSSIYLCSVEAENTGYTFGSGTRLTVV.

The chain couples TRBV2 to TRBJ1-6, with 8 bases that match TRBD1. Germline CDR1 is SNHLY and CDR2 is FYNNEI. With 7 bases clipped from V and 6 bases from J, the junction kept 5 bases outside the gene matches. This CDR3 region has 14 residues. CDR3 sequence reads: CASKPGQVNSPLHF. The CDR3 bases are TGTGCCAGCAAACCGGGACAGGTTAATTCACCCCTCCACTTT.

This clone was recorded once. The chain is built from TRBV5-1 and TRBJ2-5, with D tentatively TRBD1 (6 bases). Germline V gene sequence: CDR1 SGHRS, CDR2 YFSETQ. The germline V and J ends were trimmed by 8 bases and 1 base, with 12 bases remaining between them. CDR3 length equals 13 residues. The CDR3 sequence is CASYRGIQETQYF. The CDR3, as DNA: TGCGCCAGTTATAGGGGGATCCAAGAGACCCAGTACTTC.

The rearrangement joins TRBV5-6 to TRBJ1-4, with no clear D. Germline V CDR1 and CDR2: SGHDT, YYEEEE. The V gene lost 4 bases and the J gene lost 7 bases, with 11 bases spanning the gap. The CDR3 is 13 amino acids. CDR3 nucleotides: TGTGCCAGCAGCCCGGGCGGCTCTGAAAAACTGTTTTTT. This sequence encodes CASSPGGSEKLFF.